A single sample gave rise to the 24 T cell receptor beta chains below, sequenced in a study of post-analysis software for immune sequencing data. Notes on the study in general: In patients, about 5 TRBV segments were more frequent than in controls, with TRBV5-6, TRBV5-1 and TRBV20-1 among them.

TCR beta cDNA libraries included unique molecular identifiers. TCRdb reprocessed the PCR reads with MiXCR, giving one entry per CDR3 protein. The repertoire holds hundreds of thousands of distinct CDR3 sequences, with about 40% as singletons. What these receptors recognize is not known. Specimen: blood. The origin of the receptors is a girl under 18 with multiple sclerosis.

As for this clonotype: A clone one base away is much larger, so this may be a read error. The DNA of the CDR3 is TGTGCCAGCAGCCCCCCGGGGCTCTACGAGCAGTACTTC. It translates to CASSPPGLYEQYF. The chain uses TRBV3-1 and TRBJ2-7; the D gene could be TRBD1 or TRBD2 (5 bases each). The CDR3 sequence is 13 residues long. From germline, CDR1 is LGHDT and CDR2 YNNKEL (reference sequence). The germline V and J ends were trimmed by 4 bases and 3 bases, with 10 bases remaining between them.

Only a few counts were recorded for this clonotype. This rearrangement joins TRBV7-9 to TRBJ2-1; D unclear. Germline V gene lookup returns CDR1 SEHNR and CDR2 FQNEAQ (reference sequence). The CDR3 extends over 17 amino acids. Trimming cost V 5 bases and J 9 bases, with 26 bases left between them. CDR3 nucleotides: TGTGCCAGCAGCCGCTACCGGAATACAGAAATACATTCTGAGCAGTTCTTC. This gives the protein CASSRYRNTEIHSEQFF.

This clonotype has more than one count but fewer than ten. The chain uses TRBV7-9 and TRBJ2-1, with 12 bases aligning to TRBD2. Germline CDR1 reads SEHNR; CDR2 reads FQNEAQ (reference sequence). This CDR3 is built from 15 residues. V lost 2 bases to trimming and J lost 9 bases; unmatched junction nucleotides: 5. The CDR3 DNA follows: TGTGCCAGCAGCTTACTAGCGGGAGGGGCTCCTGAGCAGTTCTTC. Amino acid sequence: CASSLLAGGAPEQFF.

The gene calls are TRBV20-1 and TRBJ1-6, with D unclear. V lost 2 bases and J lost 0, with 14 bases in between. CDR1 DFQATT and CDR2 SNEGSKA come from the germline V gene (reference sequence). There are 17 residues in the CDR3. The CDR3 here is CSARLRVGSSYNSPLHF. CDR3 sequence (DNA): TGCAGTGCTAGATTACGTGTAGGGAGCTCCTATAATTCACCCCTCCACTTT.

CDR3 amino acids: CASSLQPLSAWEEKLFF. The CDR3 DNA reads as TGTGCCAGCAGTTTACAACCTTTATCCGCCTGGGAGGAAAAACTGTTTTTT. The chain is built from TRBV12-3 or TRBV12-4 and TRBJ1-4, with unresolved D. The CDR3 spans 17 residues. V shed 2 bases and J shed 8 bases, with 21 bases lying between them.

This clonotype was found a few times. The CDR3 DNA is TGTGCCAGCAGACCCGGGACAGGGGGTATGGGGTATGGCTACACCTTC. It codes for CASRPGTGGMGYGYTF. This chain links TRBV12-3 or TRBV12-4 with TRBJ1-2, with 11 bases aligning to TRBD1. Trimming at V came to 6 bases and at J to 5 bases, leaving 11 bases not matched to a gene. The CDR3 totals 16 residues.

The gene calls are TRBV27 and TRBJ1-5, with D tentatively TRBD1 (5 bases). From germline, CDR1 is MNHEY and CDR2 SMNVEV (reference sequence). Trimming cost V 0 bases and J 3 bases, with 15 bases left between them. The CDR3 runs to 17 residues. CDR3 coding DNA: TGTGCCAGCAGTTTATCAGGGACTGGACACGCCAATCAGCCCCAGCATTTT. Translation: CASSLSGTGHANQPQHF.

The V and J genes are TRBV5-1 and TRBJ2-7, with TRBD2 identical over 9 bases. From germline, CDR1 is SGHRS and CDR2 YFSETQ. This CDR3 is built from 15 residues. V lost 4 bases, J lost 2 bases, and 7 bases stayed unmatched. The CDR3 loop is CASSPAGGHTYEQYF. CDR3 DNA: TGCGCCAGCAGCCCGGCGGGGGGGCACACCTACGAGCAGTACTTC.

The chain has TRBV12-3 or TRBV12-4 and TRBJ1-2; 9 bases match TRBD1. Trimming took 5 bases from V and 7 from J; bases not matched to a gene: 11. The CDR3 is made up of 15 amino acids. The CDR3 spells CASSRTGGGKVGYTF. DNA for the CDR3: TGTGCCAGCAGTCGTACAGGGGGCGGAAAGGTTGGCTACACCTTC.

Points on this clonotype: A junction end diverges from the germline sequence, so it may reflect a read error. CDR3 protein: CASSFLNTEAFF. CDR3 in DNA: TGCGCCAGCAGCTTCCTGAACACTGAAGCTTTCTTT. V gene TRBV5-6 combines with J gene TRBJ1-1, with unresolved D. Germline assignment: CDR1 SGHDT and CDR2 YYEEEE. The CDR3 extends over 12 amino acids.

The chain employs TRBV11-2 and TRBJ1-2; 7 positions agree with TRBD1. This CDR3 comprises 14 residues. Per the germline V gene, CDR1 is SGHAT and CDR2 is FQNNGV. V lost 6 bases, J lost 6 bases, and 10 bases stayed unmatched. Here the CDR3 DNA reads TGTGCCAGCAGTGCCACACCGGGACAGAATGGCTACACCTTC. It translates to CASSATPGQNGYTF.

The chain's CDR3 is CASSQVAAGGGTDTQYF. The CDR3 bases are TGTGCCAGCAGCCAAGTCGCAGCGGGGGGAGGGACAGATACGCAGTATTTT. This chain joins TRBV4-2 and TRBJ2-3, with TRBD2 matching 9 bases. The ends lost 1 base at V and 3 bases at J; junction bases unmatched: 8. The length of the CDR3 is 17 residues. Looked up from germline, CDR1 is LGHNA and CDR2 is YNFKEQ.

V usage is TRBV29-1 and J usage is TRBJ1-2; no firm D call. The CDR3 has 8 residues. Germline V gene lookup returns CDR1 SQVTM and CDR2 ANQGSEA. Trimming cost V 3 bases and J 10 bases, with 3 bases left between them. As DNA, the CDR3 is TGCAGCGTTGAGGACTACACCTTC. It translates to CSVEDYTF.

V gene TRBV7-9 combines with J gene TRBJ2-1; TRBD2 matches 10 bases. The CDR3 runs to 16 residues. Germline lookup yields CDR1 SEHNR and CDR2 FQNEAQ (reference sequence). Unmatched junction bases numbered 9, after V lost 1 base and J lost 9 bases. The CDR3 loop is CASSLEGLAGASEQFF. CDR3 nucleotide sequence: TGTGCCAGCAGCTTAGAGGGTCTAGCGGGAGCGAGTGAGCAGTTCTTC.

The chain employs TRBV5-5 and TRBJ2-5; D gene uncertain. The CDR3 covers 14 residues. The V and J ends lost 1 base and 5 bases respectively, with 12 bases between them. CDR1 is SGHKS and CDR2 is YYEKEE in the germline V gene (reference sequence). In DNA, the CDR3 is TGTGCCAGCAGCTTGTATGCTACAGTGGAGACCCAGTACTTC. Amino acids: CASSLYATVETQYF.

The chain is built from TRBV7-2 and TRBJ1-4; 8 nucleotides match TRBD1. CDR1 is SGHTA, CDR2 FQGNSA, per germline. The junction had 6 bases not matched to a gene; V was cut back by 5 bases and J by 7 bases. The CDR3 extends over 14 amino acids. The CDR3 bases are TGTGCCAGCAGCCAGGGGGCACAAGGTGAAAAACTGTTTTTT. This gives the protein CASSQGAQGEKLFF.

The chain carries TRBV20-1 and TRBJ1-1; 8 bases match TRBD1. CDR3 length: 14 residues. V lost 5 bases to trimming and J lost 5 bases; unmatched junction nucleotides: 10. Per germline, CDR1 DFQATT and CDR2 SNEGSKA (reference sequence). The CDR3 region is CSAPDRAGGTEAFF. Written as DNA, the CDR3 is TGCAGTGCTCCGGACAGGGCAGGGGGGACTGAAGCTTTCTTT.

This clonotype has only a few counts. One end of the junction is discordant with germline, which a read error may explain. This rearrangement joins TRBV7-2 to TRBJ1-2, with TRBD1 matching 7 bases. Germline-derived CDR1 and CDR2 are SGHTA and FQGNSA. The CDR3 is made up of 14 amino acids. The CDR3 reads CASSPGQEYSGYTF. CDR3 in DNA: TGCGCCAGCAGCCCCGGACAGGAGTACAGTGGCTACACCTTC.

The rearrangement links TRBV5-6 to TRBJ2-7, with a tentative D call TRBD1 (6 bases). The CDR3 runs 13 residues. Trimming cost V 5 bases and J 2 bases, with 11 bases left between them. Germline V gene data show CDR1 as SGHDT and CDR2 as YYEEEE. The CDR3 loop reads CASSQGTPYEQYF. The CDR3 nucleotides are TGTGCCAGCAGTCAGGGGACACCCTACGAGCAGTACTTC.

This clonotype has a handful of counts. V and J are TRBV4-1 and TRBJ2-7, with a tentative D call TRBD2 (6 bases). The CDR3 contains 17 residues. The V end lost 0 bases, the J end lost 2 bases, and 17 bases lay between the germline ends. The germline CDR1 and CDR2 sequences are MGHRA and YSYEKL. CDR3 loop: CASSQDKAGLSPYEQYF. CDR3 in DNA: TGCGCCAGCAGCCAAGATAAGGCGGGACTGAGCCCCTACGAGCAGTACTTC.

The chain couples TRBV12-3 or TRBV12-4 to TRBJ1-2, with D maybe TRBD1 (6 bases). The CDR3 covers 12 residues. Between the trimmed V and J ends, which lost 6 bases and 7 bases, there was a span of 12 bases. The CDR3 coding sequence is TGTGCCAGCAGGCCAGGAGGGGGTGGCTACACCTTC. Protein: CASRPGGGGYTF.

This clonotype was counted between two and nine times. The chain's CDR3 is CASSQVVGASEQFF. The CDR3 nucleotides read TGCGCCAGCAGCCAAGTGGTTGGGGCGTCGGAGCAGTTCTTC. The rearrangement uses TRBV4-1 and TRBJ2-1; a possible D gene is TRBD1 (5 bases). This CDR3 has 14 amino acids. Germline V gives CDR1 MGHRA, CDR2 YSYEKL. The V and J ends lost 1 base and 10 bases respectively, with 14 bases between them.

The chain recombines TRBV20-1 with TRBJ2-3; D possibly corresponds to TRBD2 (6 bases). Trimming removed 1 base at V and 2 bases at J, with 16 bases between. The CDR3 totals 16 residues. Germline CDR1 is DFQATT and CDR2 is SNEGSKA (reference sequence). This CDR3 is CSARVSIAATTDTQYF. Here the CDR3 DNA reads TGCAGTGCTAGAGTTTCAATAGCGGCTACCACAGATACGCAGTATTTT.

This sequence joins TRBV3-1 and TRBJ2-1; 14 bases line up with TRBD2. The germline V gene encodes CDR1 LGHDT and CDR2 YNNKEL (reference sequence). The CDR3 spans 17 residues. With 5 bases clipped from V and 7 bases from J, the junction kept 10 bases outside the gene matches. Here the CDR3 reads CASSVGLAGERRNEQFF. The CDR3 DNA reads TGTGCCAGCAGCGTGGGACTAGCGGGAGAACGGAGAAATGAGCAGTTCTTC.